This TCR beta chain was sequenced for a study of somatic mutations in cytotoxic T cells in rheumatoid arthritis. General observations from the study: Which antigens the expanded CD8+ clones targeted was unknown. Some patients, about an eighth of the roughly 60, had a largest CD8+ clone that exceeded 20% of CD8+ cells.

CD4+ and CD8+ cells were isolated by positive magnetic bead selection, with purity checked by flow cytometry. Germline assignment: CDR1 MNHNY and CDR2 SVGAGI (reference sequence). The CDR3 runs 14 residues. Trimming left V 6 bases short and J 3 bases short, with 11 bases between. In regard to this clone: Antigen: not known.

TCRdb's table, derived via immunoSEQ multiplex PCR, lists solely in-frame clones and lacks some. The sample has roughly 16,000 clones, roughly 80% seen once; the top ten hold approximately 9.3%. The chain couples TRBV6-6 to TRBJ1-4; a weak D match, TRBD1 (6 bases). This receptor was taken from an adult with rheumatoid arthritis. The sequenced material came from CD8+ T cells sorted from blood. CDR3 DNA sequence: TGTGCCAGCAGCCCCGGGGGGCCTAATGAAAAACTGTTTTTT. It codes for CASSPGGPNEKLFF.